This entry features one T cell receptor beta chain sequence. The sample is drawn from a study of technical replicates of blood from a few donors. Germline-derived CDR1 and CDR2 are SGHDT and YYEEEE. V shed 1 base and J 6 bases; nucleotides not matched to a gene: 6. The CDR3 length is 15 residues. Only in-frame clones appear in the TCRdb table, and some are missing; sequencing was by immunoSEQ multiplex PCR. In the table there are approximately 66,000 clones, around 89% of which are singletons. The chain has TRBV5-6 and TRBJ1-5, with TRBD1 matching 8 bases. This receptor was taken from a human donor in good health. Some clones in this sample may be carry-over from other donors' samples. Sequenced material: PBMCs. As DNA, the CDR3 is TGTGCCAGCAGCTTGAGGACAGGGTTAACTCAGCCCCAGCATTTT. Translated, it gives CASSLRTGLTQPQHF. Combining the CDR3 with reference TRBV5-6 and TRBJ1-5 gives the whole variable domain DAGVTQSPTHLIKTRGQQVTLRCSPKSGHDTVSWYQQALGQGPQFIFQYYEEEERQRGNFPDRFSGHQFPNYSSELNVNALLLGDSALYLCASSLRTGLTQPQHFGDGTRLSIL.